This TCR beta chain was found in a study of PD-L1 blockade in urothelial cancer (dated by TCRdb to the late 2010s). About the full investigation: All patients started therapy at some point between 2014 and 2016 and received atezolizumab 1,200 mg intravenously every 3 weeks. About nine tenths of the roughly 29 patients were males with bladder-origin urothelial cancer, and 18 of 29 reported a prior smoking history. Patients had an ECOG performance status of 0 or 1 and had received between 0 and 3 prior chemotherapy regimens. Blood samples were analyzed at two time points: 3 weeks after treatment start (second dose) and 6 weeks after treatment start. Blood samples gave a median of about 140,000 T cells and tens of thousands of unique TCRs, with a median clonality of around 0.08. The study was an exploratory multi-omic analysis of somatic, immune and clinical correlates of response to PD-L1 blockade with atezolizumab in urothelial cancer. Pretreatment tumor samples, along with matched peripheral blood collected serially before and after atezolizumab treatment, underwent TCR sequencing. Progression-free survival longer than 6 months counted as durable clinical benefit, and TCR features were additionally tested against both progression-free and overall survival. Whole exome sequencing and RNA sequencing of pretreatment tumors were performed alongside TCR sequencing in the same patients. Durable clinical benefit was achieved by nine patients and was not achieved by 20 patients. Pretreatment blood TCR-seq was available for under 35 patients, at least one posttreatment blood collection was obtained for 25 or so patients, and tumor TCR-seq was available for 25 or so patients. Here is what the overall study found, with its caveats: Patients with durable benefit showed greater expansion of tumor-associated TCR clones in peripheral blood 3 weeks after starting treatment (n ≈ 21, p = 0.022). Small sample size (n ≈ 30) and many exploratory analyses mean the results are intended to be hypothesis-generating. A pretreatment peripheral blood TCR clonality below the median was linked to improved progression-free and overall survival.

Cut back by 10 bases and 0 bases, the V and J ends lie 6 bases apart. CDR1 and CDR2 are drawn from the germline V gene: SNHLY, FYNNEI. The CDR3, from cysteine to phenylalanine, totals 11 residues. The sequence is cut down to CDR3 DNA, 33 bases in frame from base 1. The time point label on this specimen signifies: peripheral blood 6 weeks after treatment start. The cohort included some 30 patients with locally advanced or metastatic urothelial carcinoma who were treated at Memorial Sloan Kettering on a trial protocol. Peripheral blood mononuclear cells were collected from each patient pretreatment and during treatment, giving between 1 and 8 total time points per patient. The Qiagen DNeasy Blood extraction kit was used to purify genomic DNA from total PBMCs and tumor samples. PBMCs were collected pretreatment and during treatment, and were isolated and stored as previously described. Remarks on this clone: What antigen it recognizes has not been identified. Base quality data are lacking; no much larger clone is found one base away.

To estimate absolute template abundance from read counts, synthetic TCR analog templates were spiked into each PCR. The immunoSEQ assay used bias-controlled V and J gene primers to amplify TCRbeta CDR3 regions from genomic DNA. Sequencing of rearranged TCRbeta segments was performed at approximately 20X coverage. The published analysis was carried out like this. Clustering was used to correct sequencing errors, and CDR3s were annotated against IMGT so that V, D and J genes could be assigned. Only productive TCRbeta rearrangements were used in downstream analyses, excluding out-of-frame or stop-codon sequences. Clonality was calculated as one minus the Shannon entropy normalized by the log of the number of unique productive sequences. Clones differing between time points or between blood and tumor were identified by Fisher's exact test with Benjamini-Hochberg correction at adjusted p below 0.01. TCRdb holds this immuneACCESS table with in-frame rearrangements only. Some clones are missing; in checked studies, unresolved V genes explain under half, and the rest has no known cause. V, J and clone size are taken as reported in that table, and D and trimming were inferred from the DNA itself. Counted in this sample were about 76,000 clones; approximately 89% of them appeared once. Around 0.9% of the sample belongs to the ten largest clones.

This material consisted of PBMCs, taken around atezolizumab (anti-PD-L1) treatment. This sequence originates from a woman of 80 years or more with urothelial cancer. The chain is made from TRBV2 and TRBJ1-1, with the D gene too uncertain to name. The CDR3 in this case is CATEMNTEAFF. DNA sequence: TGTGCCACCGAGATGAACACTGAAGCTTTCTTT.